This T cell receptor beta chain emerged from a study of cytomegalovirus exposure and HLA in healthy donors. Study-level points and caveats: Available immune exposure information covered CMV serostatus only. Trimming of TCR beta V- and J-genes showed a link, identified in a later analysis, to a missense DCLRE1C variant. Later, an analysis found that common viral pathogens appeared to be linked with several of the most significant clusters.

60 Vbeta and 13 Jbeta primers were used in PCR. Some clones are missing from TCRdb's copy, which holds only in-frame ones; the method was immunoSEQ multiplex PCR. This table holds fewer than 150,000 clones, about 77% found once. The count of this clone is one. Its antigen is not known. Trimming took off 2 bases at V and 9 bases at J, with 8 bases between the two ends. Germline CDR1 and CDR2: LNHDA and SQIVND (reference sequence). CDR3 size: 12 residues. Material for sequencing was PBMCs. The sequence came from a man in his fifties or sixties in good health and CMV-seronegative. The chain has TRBV19 and TRBJ2-1; the D is unclear. The CDR3 bases are TGTGCCAGTAGTATAATCCCTTCTGAGCAGTTCTTC. Translation: CASSIIPSEQFF.